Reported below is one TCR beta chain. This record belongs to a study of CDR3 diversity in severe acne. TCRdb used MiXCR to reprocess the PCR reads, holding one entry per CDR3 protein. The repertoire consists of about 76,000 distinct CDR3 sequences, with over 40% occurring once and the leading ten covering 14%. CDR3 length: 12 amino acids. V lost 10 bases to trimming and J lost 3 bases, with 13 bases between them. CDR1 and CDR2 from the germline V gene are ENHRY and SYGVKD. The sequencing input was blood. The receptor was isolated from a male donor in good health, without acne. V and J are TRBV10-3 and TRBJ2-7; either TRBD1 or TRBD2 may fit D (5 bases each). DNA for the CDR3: TGTGCCAACCAGGGAGAAGGCTACGAGCAGTACTTC. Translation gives CANQGEGYEQYF.